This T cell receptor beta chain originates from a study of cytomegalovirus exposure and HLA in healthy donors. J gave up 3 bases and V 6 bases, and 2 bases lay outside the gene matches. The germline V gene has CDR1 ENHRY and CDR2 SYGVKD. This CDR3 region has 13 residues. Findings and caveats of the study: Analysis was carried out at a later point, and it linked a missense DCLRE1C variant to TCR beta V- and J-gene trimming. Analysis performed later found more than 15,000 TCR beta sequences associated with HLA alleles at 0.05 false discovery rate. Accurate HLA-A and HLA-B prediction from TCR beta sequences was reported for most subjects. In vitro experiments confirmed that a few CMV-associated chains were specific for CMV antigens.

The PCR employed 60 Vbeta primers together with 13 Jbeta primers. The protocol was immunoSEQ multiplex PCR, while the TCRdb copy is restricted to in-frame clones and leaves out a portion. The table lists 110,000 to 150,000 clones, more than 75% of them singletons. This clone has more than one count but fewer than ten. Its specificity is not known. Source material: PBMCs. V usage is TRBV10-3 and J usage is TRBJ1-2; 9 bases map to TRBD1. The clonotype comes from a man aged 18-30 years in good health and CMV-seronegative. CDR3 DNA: TGTGCCATCAGAGGGACAGGGTACTATGGCTACACCTTC. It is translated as CAIRGTGYYGYTF.